This TCR beta chain was sequenced in a study of identical twins listed by TCRdb under 2016. About the study as a whole: To test whether fetal clonotypes persist, this study deep-sequenced TCR alpha and beta repertoires from monozygotic twins, from unrelated adults of various ages, and from cord blood. To rule out contamination, replicate twin experiments were performed at different times with different library preparation protocols.

Receptor amplification or capture employed 5' RACE. These reads were obtained on an Illumina HiSeq 2000. A universal primer binding site was introduced by template switching, and a unique molecular identifier was present in the final cDNA, enabling accurate counting of TCR cDNA molecules. First-strand cDNA for TCR alpha and beta chains was synthesized from specific primers in the conserved constant-segment region. To control for contamination, every cDNA library was double barcoded, receiving both a SMART-Mk sample barcode and Illumina barcodes. TruSeq adapter sequences and Illumina sample barcodes were added in two successive PCR steps. Sequencing of the TCR alpha and beta cDNA libraries was done on the Illumina HiSeq platform using custom primers. From the authors' description of their analysis: Raw reads were processed with MiGEC to extract unique molecular identifiers, and MiXCR was used to determine CDR3 positions. Recombination models were inferred per individual with the repgenHMM and IGoR tools using an EM algorithm. Shared clonotypes were analyzed with the tcR package in R, and sharing was normalized by the product of cloneset sizes. To study raw recombination without the effects of thymic and clonal selection, out-of-frame nonproductive sequences were analyzed. The raw public data were reprocessed by TCRdb itself: fastp quality trimming at Q25, MiXCR clonotype calling, in-frame beta chains only. Each CDR3 protein appears once, grouped with its most common genes and DNA. These V and J calls are TCRdb output, not the study's own analysis. For this sample there are 240,000 or so distinct CDR3 sequences; approximately 7% appear just once. The ten largest clones represent roughly 3.4% of the sample.

V lost 6 bases and J lost 3 bases; the stretch between them is 12 bases long. The CDR3 spans 14 residues, from the cysteine through the phenylalanine. The read is trimmed to its CDR3 DNA, 42 bases read in frame from base 1. This clonotype came up many times. The clone's antigen remains unknown. No base quality values were provided; no much bigger clone lies one nucleotide off. Study-wide findings and limitations: Zero-insertion analyses could be partly confounded by invariant T cells such as MAIT and iNKT, although diverse VJ usage argued against such confounding for most clonotypes. Because the same donors could not be followed over many years, the conclusions depended on cross-sectional statistical analysis. Abundant cord blood beta clonotypes had fewer insertions, young adult naive repertoires showed a similar but weaker trend, and memory repertoires showed no such trend. Compared with coincidental sharing between unrelated individuals, out-of-frame TCR alpha sequences shared between twins had an excess of sequences with low generation probability. In monozygotic twins, out-of-frame TCR alpha sharing was systematically underestimated by recombination models, although the models agreed with sharing between unrelated individuals. In beta out-of-frame sequences, excess twin sharing was weaker, because having fewer shared sequences lowered the signal-to-noise ratio.

Every donor was a healthy Caucasian. Three pairs of female monozygotic twins, all aged about 18 to 29 years, were included in the twin cohort. Miltenyi CD45RO+ enrichment and human naive T-cell isolation kits were used to isolate memory (CD45RO+) and naive T cells from PBMC. The data also belong to a second study, concerning yellow fever vaccine responses in identical twins. Per that second paper: According to the authors, the vaccine-induced T cell response in identical twins seemed to be partly convergent and partly specific to each individual. In the study, vaccine-responding T cell clones were precisely tracked in identical twins.

The origin of this receptor is a woman younger than 35 in good health. The chain is assembled from TRBV12-3 or TRBV12-4 and TRBJ1-5, and TRBD1 may be the D gene, going by 5 matching bases. Source material: memory (CD45RO+) T cells sorted from blood. This specimen's cell subset or site label, interpreted: CD45RO+ enriched T cells. The nucleotide sequence reads TGTGCCAGCAGCTACGACAGCACCAATCAGCCCCAGCATTTT. Translated, it reads CASSYDSTNQPQHF.